This T cell receptor (beta chain) was sequenced for a study of molecular identifiers for immune sequencing clone quantification. The CDR3 has 14 amino acids. Germline-derived CDR1 and CDR2 are MDHEN and SYDVKM. V was trimmed by 3 bases and J by 5 bases, leaving 12 bases between them. TCRdb re-analysed the PCR reads in MiXCR, keeping a single row per CDR3 protein. The sample yields approximately 680,000 distinct CDR3 sequences, around 25% seen once. This clonotype has more than one count but fewer than ten. This TCR derives from a human donor in good health. Some libraries in this study had Jurkat cell RNA spiked in. Material: naive CD8+ T cells from blood, with Jurkat cell RNA spiked in. Regarding subset: FACS-sorted CD8+CD4-CCR7+CD45RA+ naive T cells. The chain employs TRBV28 and TRBJ2-3; no clear D gene. CDR3 protein: CASSFGRVRDTQYF. As DNA, the CDR3 is TGTGCCAGCAGTTTTGGTAGGGTGAGAGATACGCAGTATTTT.